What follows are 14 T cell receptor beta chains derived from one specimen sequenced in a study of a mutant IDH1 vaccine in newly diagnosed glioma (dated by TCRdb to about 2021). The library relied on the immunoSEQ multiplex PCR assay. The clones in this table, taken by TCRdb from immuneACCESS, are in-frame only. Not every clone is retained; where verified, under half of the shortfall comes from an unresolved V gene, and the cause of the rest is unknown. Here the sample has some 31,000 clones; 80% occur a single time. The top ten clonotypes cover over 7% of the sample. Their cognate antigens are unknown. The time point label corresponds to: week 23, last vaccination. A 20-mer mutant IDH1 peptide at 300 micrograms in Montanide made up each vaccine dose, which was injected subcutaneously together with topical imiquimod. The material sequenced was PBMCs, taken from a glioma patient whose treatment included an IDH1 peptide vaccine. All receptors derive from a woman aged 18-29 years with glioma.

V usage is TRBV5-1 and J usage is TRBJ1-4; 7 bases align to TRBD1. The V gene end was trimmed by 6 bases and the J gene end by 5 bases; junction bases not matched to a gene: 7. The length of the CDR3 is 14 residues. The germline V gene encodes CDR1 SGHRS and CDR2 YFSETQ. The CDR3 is CASKQQGGNEKLFF. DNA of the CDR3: TGCGCCAGCAAACAGCAGGGGGGGAATGAAAAACTGTTTTTT. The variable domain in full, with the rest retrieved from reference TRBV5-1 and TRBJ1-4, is KAGVTQTPRYLIKTRGQQVTLSCSPISGHRSVSWYQQTPGQGLQFLFEYFSETQRNKGNFPGRFSGRQFSNSRSEMNVSTLELGDSALYLCASKQQGGNEKLFFGSGTQLSVL.

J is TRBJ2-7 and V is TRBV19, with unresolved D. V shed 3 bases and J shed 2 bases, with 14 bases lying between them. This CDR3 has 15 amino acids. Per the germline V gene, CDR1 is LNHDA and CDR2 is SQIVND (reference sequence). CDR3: CASSIKAGQTYEQYF. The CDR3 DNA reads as TGTGCCAGTAGTATTAAGGCAGGCCAAACCTACGAGCAGTACTTC.

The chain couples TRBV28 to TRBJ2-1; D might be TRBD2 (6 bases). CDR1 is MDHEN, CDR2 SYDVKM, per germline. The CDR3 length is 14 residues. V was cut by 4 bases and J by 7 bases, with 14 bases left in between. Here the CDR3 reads CASSYGSGYNEQFF. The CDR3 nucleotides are TGTGCCAGCAGTTACGGGAGCGGGTATAATGAGCAGTTCTTC. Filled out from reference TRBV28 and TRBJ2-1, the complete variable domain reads DVKVTQSSRYLVKRTGEKVFLECVQDMDHENMFWYRQDPGLGLRLIYFSYDVKMKEKGDIPEGYSVSREKKERFSLILESASTNQTSMYLCASSYGSGYNEQFFGPGTRLTVL.

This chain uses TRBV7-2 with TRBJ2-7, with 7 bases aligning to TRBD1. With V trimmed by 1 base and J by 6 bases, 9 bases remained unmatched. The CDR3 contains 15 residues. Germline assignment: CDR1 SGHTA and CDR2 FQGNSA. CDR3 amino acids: CASSLVGPTGSEQYF. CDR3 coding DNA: TGTGCCAGCAGCTTAGTGGGCCCGACAGGGAGCGAGCAGTACTTC. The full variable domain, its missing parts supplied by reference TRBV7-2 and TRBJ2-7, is GAGVSQSPSNKVTEKGKDVELRCDPISGHTALYWYRQSLGQGLEFLIYFQGNSAPDKSGLPSDRFSAERTGGSVSTLTIQRTQQEDSAVYLCASSLVGPTGSEQYFGPGTRLTVT.

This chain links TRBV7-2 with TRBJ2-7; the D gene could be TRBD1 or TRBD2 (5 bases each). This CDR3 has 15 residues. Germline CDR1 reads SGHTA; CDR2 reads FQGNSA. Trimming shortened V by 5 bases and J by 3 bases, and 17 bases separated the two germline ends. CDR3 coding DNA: TGTGCCAGCAGCCCCCCGGGGCGTGGAGTCTACGAGCAGTACTTC. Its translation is CASSPPGRGVYEQYF.

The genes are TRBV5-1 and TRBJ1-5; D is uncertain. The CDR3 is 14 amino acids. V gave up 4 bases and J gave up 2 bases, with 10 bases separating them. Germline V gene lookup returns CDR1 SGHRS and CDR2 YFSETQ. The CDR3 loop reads CASSRREGNQPQHF. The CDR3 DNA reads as TGCGCCAGCAGCAGGCGGGAGGGCAATCAGCCCCAGCATTTT.

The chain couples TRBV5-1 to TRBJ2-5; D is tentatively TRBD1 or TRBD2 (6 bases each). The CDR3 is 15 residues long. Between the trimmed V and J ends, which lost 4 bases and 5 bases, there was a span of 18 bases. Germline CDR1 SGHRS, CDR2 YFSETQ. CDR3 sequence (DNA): TGCGCCAGCAGCGATATATGGGGGGCCAGGGAGACCCAGTACTTC. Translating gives CASSDIWGARETQYF.

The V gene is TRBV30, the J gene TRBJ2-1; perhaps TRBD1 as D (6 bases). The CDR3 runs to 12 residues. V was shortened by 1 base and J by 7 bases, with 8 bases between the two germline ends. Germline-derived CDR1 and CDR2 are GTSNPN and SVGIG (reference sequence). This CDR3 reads CAWSGGGNEQFF. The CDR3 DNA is TGTGCCTGGAGTGGAGGGGGTAATGAGCAGTTCTTC. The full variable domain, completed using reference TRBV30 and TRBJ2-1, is SQTIHQWPATLVQPVGSPLSLECTVEGTSNPNLYWYRQAAGRGLQLLFYSVGIGQISSEVPQNLSASRPQDRQFILSSKKLLLSDSGFYLCAWSGGGNEQFFGPGTRLTVL.

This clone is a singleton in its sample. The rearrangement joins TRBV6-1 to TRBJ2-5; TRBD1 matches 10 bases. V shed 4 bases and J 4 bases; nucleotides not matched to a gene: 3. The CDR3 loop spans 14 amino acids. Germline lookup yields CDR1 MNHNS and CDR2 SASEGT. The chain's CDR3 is CASSVGTGVETQYF. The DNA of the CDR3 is TGTGCCAGCAGTGTAGGGACAGGGGTAGAGACCCAGTACTTC.

In DNA, the CDR3 is TGTGCCAGCAGTAGTCGAGGGCCAAACACCGGGGAGCTGTTTTTT. The encoded protein is CASSSRGPNTGELFF. The rearrangement uses TRBV28 and TRBJ2-2; D is perhaps TRBD2 (5 bases). Trimming cost V 5 bases and J 2 bases, with 12 bases left between them. The V gene's germline CDR1 is MDHEN and CDR2 SYDVKM. The CDR3 totals 15 residues.

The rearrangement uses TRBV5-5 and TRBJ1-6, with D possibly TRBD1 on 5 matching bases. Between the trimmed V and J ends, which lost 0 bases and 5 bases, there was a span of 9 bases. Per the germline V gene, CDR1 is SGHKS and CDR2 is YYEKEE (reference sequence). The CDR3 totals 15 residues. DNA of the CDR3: TGTGCCAGCAGCTTGGAAGGGACCGATAATTCACCCCTCCACTTT. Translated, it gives CASSLEGTDNSPLHF.

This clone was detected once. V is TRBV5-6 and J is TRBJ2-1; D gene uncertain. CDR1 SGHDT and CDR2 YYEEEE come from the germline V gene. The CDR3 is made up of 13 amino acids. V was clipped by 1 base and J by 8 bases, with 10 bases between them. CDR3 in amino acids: CASSLSGFDEQFF. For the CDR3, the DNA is TGTGCCAGCAGCTTGTCGGGTTTCGATGAGCAGTTCTTC.

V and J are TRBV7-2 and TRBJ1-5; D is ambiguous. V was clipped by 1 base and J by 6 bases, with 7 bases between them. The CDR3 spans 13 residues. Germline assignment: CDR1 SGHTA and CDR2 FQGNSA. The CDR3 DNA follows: TGTGCCAGCAGCTTAGAAGGAAGTCAGCCCCAGCATTTT. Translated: CASSLEGSQPQHF. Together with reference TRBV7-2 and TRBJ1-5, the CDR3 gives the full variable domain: GAGVSQSPSNKVTEKGKDVELRCDPISGHTALYWYRQSLGQGLEFLIYFQGNSAPDKSGLPSDRFSAERTGGSVSTLTIQRTQQEDSAVYLCASSLEGSQPQHFGDGTRLSIL.

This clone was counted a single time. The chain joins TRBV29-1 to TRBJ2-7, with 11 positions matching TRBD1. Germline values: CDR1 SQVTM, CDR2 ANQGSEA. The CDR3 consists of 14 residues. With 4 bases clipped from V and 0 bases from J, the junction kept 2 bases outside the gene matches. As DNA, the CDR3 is TGCAGCGTTGCCGGGACAGGGGGCTCCTACGAGCAGTACTTC. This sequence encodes CSVAGTGGSYEQYF.